Listed below are T cell receptor beta chains from one sample, sequenced in a study of cytomegalovirus exposure and HLA in healthy donors. The table came from immunoSEQ multiplex PCR; TCRdb's copy has only in-frame clones and leaves some out. The repertoire has around 130,000 clones, roughly 75% of them found once; the top ten carry roughly 5%. Sequenced material: PBMCs. All receptors come from a man aged 25 to 40 in good health and CMV-seronegative. Each CDR3 is given with its conserved first and last residue. The D gene is left open where the match is weak. Rows may omit the clone size; those that give it use once, few, many or a size class.

>TRBD1|TRBJ2-7|.|TRBV7-9
TGTGCCAGCAGCCCGCGGACAGGGCCCTACGAGCAGTACTTC
CASSPRTGPYEQYF
>TRBD1|TRBJ1-1|.|TRBV7-2
TGTGCCAGCAGTCGGGACAGGGGAAACACTGAAGCTTTCTTT
CASSRDRGNTEAFF
>TRBD2|TRBJ2-3|.|TRBV6-1
TGTGCCAGCAGGACTAGCGGGGGGGCCCCAGATACGCAGTATTTT
CASRTSGGAPDTQYF
>TRBD1|TRBJ1-1|.|TRBV7-2
TGTGCCAGCACCACGGACAGGGTCATGACTGAAGCTTTCTTT
CASTTDRVMTEAFF
>TRBD1|TRBJ2-7|once|TRBV15
TGTGCCACCAGCAGACCCGGGACAGCCGGGTACGAGCAGTACTTC
CATSRPGTAGYEQYF
>.|TRBJ1-5|.|TRBV2
TGTGCCAGCACCATGGGACCGGGACAAGGTCGAGTCAATCAGCCCCAGCATTTT
CASTMGPGQGRVNQPQHF
>TRBD1|TRBJ1-1|.|TRBV6-1
TGTGCCAGCAGGACGGGACAGGGTAGTATCACTGAAGCTTTCTTT
CASRTGQGSITEAFF
>TRBD2|TRBJ2-7|.|TRBV11-1
TGTGCCAGCAGCTTAGAAGCGGGAGCGGACGAGCAGTACTTC
CASSLEAGADEQYF
>.|TRBJ1-2|.|TRBV5-4
TGTGCCAGCAGCTTGAGTGCCCTACCCTATGGCTACACCTTC
CASSLSALPYGYTF
>TRBD1|TRBJ2-1|once|TRBV5-6
TGTGCCAGCAGCTTGGCAGTGGGACAGGGGATGTACAATGAGCAGTTCTTC
CASSLAVGQGMYNEQFF
>.|TRBJ1-2|.|TRBV29-1
TGCAGCGTTGTCCGGGAATTGTCTGGCTACACCTTC
CSVVRELSGYTF
>.|TRBJ1-2|.|TRBV4-1
TGCGCCAGCAGCCCCATTCCTGGGGGCTACTATGGCTACACCTTC
CASSPIPGGYYGYTF
>.|TRBJ2-2|.|TRBV4-3
TGCGCCAGCAGCCAATACGGGAGAAGTGGCGGGGAGCTGTTTTTT
CASSQYGRSGGELFF
>TRBD1|TRBJ1-5|.|TRBV7-2
TGTGCCAGCAGAAGGGACAGTTTACAGCCCCAGCATTTT
CASRRDSLQPQHF
>.|TRBJ1-5|few|TRBV12-5
TGTGCTAGTGCCCCTCAGGGGTGGCCCCAGCATTTT
CASAPQGWPQHF